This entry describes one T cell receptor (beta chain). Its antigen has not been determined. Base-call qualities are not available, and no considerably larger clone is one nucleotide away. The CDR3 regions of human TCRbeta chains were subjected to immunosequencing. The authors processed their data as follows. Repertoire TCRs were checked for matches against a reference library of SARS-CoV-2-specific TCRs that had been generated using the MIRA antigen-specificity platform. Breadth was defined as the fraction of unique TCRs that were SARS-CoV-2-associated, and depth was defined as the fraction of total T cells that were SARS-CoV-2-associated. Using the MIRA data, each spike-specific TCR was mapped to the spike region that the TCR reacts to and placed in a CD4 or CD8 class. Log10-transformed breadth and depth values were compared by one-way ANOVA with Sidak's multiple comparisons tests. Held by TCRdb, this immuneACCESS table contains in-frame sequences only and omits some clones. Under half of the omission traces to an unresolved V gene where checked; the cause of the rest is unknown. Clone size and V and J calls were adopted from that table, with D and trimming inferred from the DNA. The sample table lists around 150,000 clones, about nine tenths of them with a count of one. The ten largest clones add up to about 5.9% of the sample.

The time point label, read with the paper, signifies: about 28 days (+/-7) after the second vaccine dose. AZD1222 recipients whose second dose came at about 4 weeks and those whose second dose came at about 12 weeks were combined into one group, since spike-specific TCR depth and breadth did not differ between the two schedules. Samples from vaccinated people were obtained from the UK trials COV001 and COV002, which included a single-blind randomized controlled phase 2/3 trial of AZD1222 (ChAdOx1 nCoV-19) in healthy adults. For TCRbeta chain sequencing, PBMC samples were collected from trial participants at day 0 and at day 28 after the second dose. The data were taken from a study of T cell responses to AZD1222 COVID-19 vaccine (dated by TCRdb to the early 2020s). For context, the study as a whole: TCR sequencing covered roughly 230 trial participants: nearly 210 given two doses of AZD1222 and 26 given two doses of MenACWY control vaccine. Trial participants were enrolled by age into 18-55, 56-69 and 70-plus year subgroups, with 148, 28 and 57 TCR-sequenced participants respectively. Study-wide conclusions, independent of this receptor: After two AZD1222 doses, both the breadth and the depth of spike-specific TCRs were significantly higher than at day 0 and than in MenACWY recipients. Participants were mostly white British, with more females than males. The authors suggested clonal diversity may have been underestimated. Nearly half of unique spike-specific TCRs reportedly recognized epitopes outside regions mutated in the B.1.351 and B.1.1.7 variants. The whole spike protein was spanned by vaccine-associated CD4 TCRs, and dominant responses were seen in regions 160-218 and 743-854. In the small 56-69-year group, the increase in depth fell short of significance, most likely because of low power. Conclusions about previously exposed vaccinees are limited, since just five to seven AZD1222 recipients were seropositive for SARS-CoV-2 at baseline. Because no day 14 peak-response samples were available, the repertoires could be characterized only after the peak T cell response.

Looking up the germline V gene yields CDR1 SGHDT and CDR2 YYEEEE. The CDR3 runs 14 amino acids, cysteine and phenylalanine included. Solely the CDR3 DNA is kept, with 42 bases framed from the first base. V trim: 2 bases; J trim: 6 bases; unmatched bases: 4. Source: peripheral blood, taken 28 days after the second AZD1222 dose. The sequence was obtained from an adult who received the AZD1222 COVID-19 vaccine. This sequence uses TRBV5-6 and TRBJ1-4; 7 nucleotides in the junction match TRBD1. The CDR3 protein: CASSFRDRHEKLFF. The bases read TGTGCCAGCAGCTTTCGGGACAGACATGAAAAACTGTTTTTT.